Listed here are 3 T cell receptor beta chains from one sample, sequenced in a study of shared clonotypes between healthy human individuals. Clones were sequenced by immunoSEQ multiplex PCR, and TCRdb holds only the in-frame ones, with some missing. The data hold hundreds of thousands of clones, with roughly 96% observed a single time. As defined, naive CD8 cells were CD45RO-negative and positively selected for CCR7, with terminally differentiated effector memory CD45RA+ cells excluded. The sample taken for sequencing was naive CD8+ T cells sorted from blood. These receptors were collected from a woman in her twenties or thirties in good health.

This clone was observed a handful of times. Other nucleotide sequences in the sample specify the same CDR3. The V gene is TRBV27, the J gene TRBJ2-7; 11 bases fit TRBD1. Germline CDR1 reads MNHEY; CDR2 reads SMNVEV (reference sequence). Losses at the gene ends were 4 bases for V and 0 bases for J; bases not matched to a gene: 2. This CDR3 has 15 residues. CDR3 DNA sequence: TGTGCCAGCAGTTGGGGGACAGGGGGCTCCTACGAGCAGTACTTC. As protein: CASSWGTGGSYEQYF.

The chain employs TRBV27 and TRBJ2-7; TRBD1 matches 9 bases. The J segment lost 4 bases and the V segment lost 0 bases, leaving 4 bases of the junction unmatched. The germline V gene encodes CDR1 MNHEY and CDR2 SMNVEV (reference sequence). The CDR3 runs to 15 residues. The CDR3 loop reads CASSLSTGGAYEQYF. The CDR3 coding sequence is TGTGCCAGCAGTTTATCGACAGGGGGGGCATACGAGCAGTACTTC.

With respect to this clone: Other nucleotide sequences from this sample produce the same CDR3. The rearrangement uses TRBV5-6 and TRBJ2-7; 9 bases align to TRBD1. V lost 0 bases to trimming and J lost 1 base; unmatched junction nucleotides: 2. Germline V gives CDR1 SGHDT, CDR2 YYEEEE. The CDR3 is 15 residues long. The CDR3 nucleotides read TGTGCCAGCAGCTTGGACGGGACAGGGTCCTACGAGCAGTACTTC. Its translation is CASSLDGTGSYEQYF.